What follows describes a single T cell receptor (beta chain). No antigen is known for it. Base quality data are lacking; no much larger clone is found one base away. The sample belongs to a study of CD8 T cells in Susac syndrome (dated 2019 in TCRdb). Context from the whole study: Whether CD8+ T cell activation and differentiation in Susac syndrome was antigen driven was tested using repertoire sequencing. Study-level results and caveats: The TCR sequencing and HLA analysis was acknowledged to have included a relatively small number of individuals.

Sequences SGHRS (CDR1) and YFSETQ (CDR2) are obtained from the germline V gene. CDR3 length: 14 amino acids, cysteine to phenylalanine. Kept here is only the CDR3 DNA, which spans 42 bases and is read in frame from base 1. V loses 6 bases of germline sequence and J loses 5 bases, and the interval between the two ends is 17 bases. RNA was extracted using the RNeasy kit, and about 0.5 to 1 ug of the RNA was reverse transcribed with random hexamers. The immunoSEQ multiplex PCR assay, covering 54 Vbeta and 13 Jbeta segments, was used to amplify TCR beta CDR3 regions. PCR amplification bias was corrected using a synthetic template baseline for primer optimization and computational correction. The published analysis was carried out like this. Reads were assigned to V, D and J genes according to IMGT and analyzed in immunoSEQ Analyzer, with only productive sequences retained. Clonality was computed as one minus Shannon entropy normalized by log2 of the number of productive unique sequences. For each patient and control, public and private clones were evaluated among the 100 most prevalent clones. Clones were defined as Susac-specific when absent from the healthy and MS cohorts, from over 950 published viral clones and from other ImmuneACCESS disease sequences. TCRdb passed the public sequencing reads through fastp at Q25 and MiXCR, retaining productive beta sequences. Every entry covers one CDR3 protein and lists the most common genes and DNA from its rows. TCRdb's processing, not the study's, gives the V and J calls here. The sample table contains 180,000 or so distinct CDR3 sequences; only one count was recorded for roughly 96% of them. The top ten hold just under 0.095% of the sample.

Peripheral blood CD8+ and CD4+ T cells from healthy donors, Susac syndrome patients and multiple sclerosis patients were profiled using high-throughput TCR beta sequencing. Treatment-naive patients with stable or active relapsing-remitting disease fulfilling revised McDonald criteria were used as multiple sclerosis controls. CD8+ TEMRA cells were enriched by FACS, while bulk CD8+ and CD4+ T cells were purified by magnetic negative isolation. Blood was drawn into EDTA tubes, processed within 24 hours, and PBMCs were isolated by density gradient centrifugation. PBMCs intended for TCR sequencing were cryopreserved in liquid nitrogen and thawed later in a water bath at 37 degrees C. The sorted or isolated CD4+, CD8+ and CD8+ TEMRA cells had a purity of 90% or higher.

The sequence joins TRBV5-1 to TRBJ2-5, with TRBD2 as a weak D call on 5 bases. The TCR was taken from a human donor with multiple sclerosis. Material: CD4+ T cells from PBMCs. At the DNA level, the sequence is TGCGCCAGCAAGGACCCAGCGGCGATGGAGACCCAGTACTTC. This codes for CASKDPAAMETQYF.